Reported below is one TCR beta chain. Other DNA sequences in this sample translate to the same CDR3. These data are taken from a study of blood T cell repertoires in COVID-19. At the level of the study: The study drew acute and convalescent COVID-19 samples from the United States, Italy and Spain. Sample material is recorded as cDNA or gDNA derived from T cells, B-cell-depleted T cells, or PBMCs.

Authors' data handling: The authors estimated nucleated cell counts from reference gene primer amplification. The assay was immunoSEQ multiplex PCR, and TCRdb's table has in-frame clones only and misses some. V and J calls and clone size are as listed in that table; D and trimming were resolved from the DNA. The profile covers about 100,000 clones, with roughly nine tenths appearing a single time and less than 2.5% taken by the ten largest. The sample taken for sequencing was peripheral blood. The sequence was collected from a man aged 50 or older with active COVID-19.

This CDR3 reads CASSPNLGVGGSYEQYV. CDR3 bases: TGTGCCAGCAGCCCCAATCTTGGGGTGGGGGGGAGCTACGAGCAGTACGTC. This sequence joins TRBV11-3 and TRBJ2-7; 7 nucleotides agree with TRBD2. J lost 3 bases, V lost 5 bases, and 16 bases had no gene match. Germline V lookup: CDR1 SGHNT, CDR2 YENEEA. The CDR3 runs to 17 residues.